This T cell receptor beta chain appears in the sequencing data of a study of CD8 T cells in Susac syndrome. Germline V gene data show CDR1 as SQVTM and CDR2 as ANQGSEA. CDR3 size: 13 residues. V lost 4 bases and J lost 0, with 9 bases in between. Reverse transcription of roughly 0.5 to 1 ug RNA used random hexamers. The method of amplification for TCR beta CDR3 was immunoSEQ multiplex PCR, covering 54 Vbeta and 13 Jbeta. TCRdb called the immunoSEQ multiplex PCR reads again in MiXCR, with one record for every CDR3 protein. The data hold over 100,000 distinct CDR3 sequences, with 96% observed a single time.

The receptor was isolated from a human donor with Susac syndrome. The material sequenced was CD4+ T cells from PBMCs. The J gene is TRBJ1-1, the V gene TRBV29-1; D remains unclear. The CDR3 DNA follows: TGCAGCGTTGTAAGGCAGCTGAACACTGAAGCTTTCTTT. Translated: CSVVRQLNTEAFF.